This is a list of T cell receptor beta chains from one sample in a study of Graves' ophthalmopathy and Graves' hyperthyroidism. TCRdb passed the multiplex PCR reads through MiXCR, listing each CDR3 protein once. The sample has about 700,000 distinct CDR3 sequences; over 40% are singletons. Sequencing was done on a sample of peripheral blood. These TCRs come from an adult man with Graves' ophthalmopathy. Both conserved end residues are part of each CDR3. The D gene is left open where the match is weak. Size is omitted from some rows. Given values are once, few, many or a class for expanded clones.

J gene,clone size,V gene,D gene,CDR3 DNA,CDR3 protein
TRBJ1-1,many,TRBV6-5,NA,TGTGCCAGCAGTCATAACACCATGGGGAACACTGAAGCTTTCTTT,CASSHNTMGNTEAFF
TRBJ2-7,NA,TRBV20-1,TRBD1,TGCAGTGCTAGAAAAGACAGGGGAACCTACGAGCAGTACTTC,CSARKDRGTYEQYF
TRBJ1-1,few,TRBV7-9,NA,TGTGCCAGCAGTAGCGCCCGGGGGAGGACGGCGGGCGGCACTGAAGCTTTCTTT,CASSSARGRTAGGTEAFF
TRBJ2-7,many,TRBV7-8,TRBD2,TGTGCCAGCAGCTTAGAGGGACTAGCGCTCACCTACGAGCAGTACTTC,CASSLEGLALTYEQYF
TRBJ2-7,few,TRBV7-2,NA,TGTGCCAGCAGCCCCAGGTTGGGTGTACCCTACGAGCAGTACTTC,CASSPRLGVPYEQYF
TRBJ1-6,NA,TRBV5-1,NA,TGCGCCAGCAGCCTGGGACCGTCGGATTCACCCCTCCACTTT,CASSLGPSDSPLHF
TRBJ1-1,NA,TRBV6-6,NA,TGTGCCAGCAGTTCGGAACAGGGCAACACCCTGGGAGCTTTCTTT,CASSSEQGNTLGAFF
TRBJ2-7,NA,TRBV6-6,TRBD1,TGTGCCAGCAGTTACTCCGGACAGGGGGCCCGAATTTTCGAAGAGCAGTACTTC,CASSYSGQGARIFEEQYF
TRBJ2-7,NA,TRBV12-3/TRBV12-4,TRBD2,TGTGCCACCGCCAGCCCTCGGGGACTAACCTACGAGCAGTACTTC,CATASPRGLTYEQYF
TRBJ2-5,NA,TRBV29-1,TRBD2,TGCAGCGTTGAGACTAGCGGGGTGGAGACCCAGTACTTC,CSVETSGVETQYF
TRBJ1-5,few,TRBV7-9,NA,TGCGCCAGCAGCCAAGTTTTTCGGGCGAAATGGGGCAATCAGCCCCAGCATTTT,CASSQVFRAKWGNQPQHF
TRBJ2-7,many,TRBV11-2,NA,TGTGCCAGCAGCTTTGTCGGCCGCGGGTGGGAGCAGTACTTC,CASSFVGRGWEQYF
TRBJ2-7,many,TRBV15,NA,TGTGCCACCAGCAGAGAAGGTTTGGGGTTGCAGTACTTC,CATSREGLGLQYF
TRBJ2-3,NA,TRBV14,NA,TGTGCCAGCAGCCTAATCCCAGGGTTTGGAGGAACAGATACGCAGTATTTT,CASSLIPGFGGTDTQYF
TRBJ1-1,NA,TRBV29-1,TRBD1,TGCAGTACGGACAGGGTGGGGGCGGCAGCTTTCTTT,CSTDRVGAAAFF
TRBJ1-1,many,TRBV11-1,NA,TGTGCCAGCAGCCAAAGCACTGAAGCTTTCTTT,CASSQSTEAFF
TRBJ1-6,NA,TRBV10-3,NA,TGTGCCAGCAGTTACTCAGCTCGTCACAGCGGAGTCACCCTCCACTTT,CASSYSARHSGVTLHF
TRBJ1-2,NA,TRBV29-1,NA,TGCAGCGTTGAAGAGGCAACAGGGCCATACGGTGGCTACACCTTC,CSVEEATGPYGGYTF
TRBJ2-2,many,TRBV25-1,TRBD2,TGTGCCAGCACTGGACTAGCGGGAGCACGTACCGGGGAGCTGTTTTTT,CASTGLAGARTGELFF
TRBJ2-5,many,TRBV24-1,NA,TGTGCCACCAGTGAGTCAGGGGATGTAGGGGAGACCCAGTACTTC,CATSESGDVGETQYF
TRBJ2-7,once,TRBV12-3/TRBV12-4,TRBD1,TGTGCTAGTGGTTTGGTTCTCGGGACAGAGTACTACGAGCAGTACTTC,CASGLVLGTEYYEQYF
TRBJ2-7,few,TRBV20-1,NA,TGCAGTGCACTCGAAGGGGGGAATAGCTACGAGCAGTACTTC,CSALEGGNSYEQYF
TRBJ2-7,few,TRBV7-9,TRBD1,TGTGCCAGCAGTTTGGGAGGGACAGGGGGAGAGGAGCAGTACTTC,CASSLGGTGGEEQYF
TRBJ1-1,NA,TRBV24-1,NA,TGTGCCACCAGTGAGTCAGGGCTTGACACTGAAGCTTTCTTT,CATSESGLDTEAFF
TRBJ2-5,NA,TRBV5-4,TRBD1,TGTGCCAGCAGCCACAGGGGGGAGACCCAGTACTTC,CASSHRGETQYF
TRBJ1-1,NA,TRBV4-1,NA,TGCGCCAGCAGCCACCCTCCCGCGGGGACTGAAGCTTTCTTT,CASSHPPAGTEAFF
TRBJ1-5,few,TRBV30,TRBD1,TGTGCCTGGAGTGTAAGGGGGCTTCAGCCCCAGCATTTT,CAWSVRGLQPQHF
TRBJ1-2,NA,TRBV5-4,NA,TGTGCCAGCCGCTTGGCCGGTCGGGGCAACTATGGCTGCACCTTC,CASRLAGRGNYGCTF
TRBJ1-1,NA,TRBV4-2,TRBD1,TGTGCCAGCAGCCGAGGACCGGGACAGGGGGTCACTGAAGCTTTCTTT,CASSRGPGQGVTEAFF
TRBJ2-2,NA,TRBV6-1,NA,TGTGCCAGCAATCCTGCGGGGAACACCGGGGAGCTGTTTTTT,CASNPAGNTGELFF
TRBJ1-2,many,TRBV29-1,NA,TGCACCCTCCGCGAGGGGTATGGCTACACCTTC,CTLREGYGYTF
TRBJ2-2,NA,TRBV7-9,NA,TGTGCCAGCAGCTTAATCCAGGGGACGTACGACACCGGGGAGCTGTTTTTT,CASSLIQGTYDTGELFF
TRBJ1-1,NA,TRBV9,TRBD1,TGTGCCAGCAGCCAGGACAGGGGCGTGGATGAAGCTTTCTTT,CASSQDRGVDEAFF
TRBJ1-2,NA,TRBV20-1,TRBD1,TGCAGTGCTACCCACAGGGGGGGAGGCTATGGCTACACCTTC,CSATHRGGGYGYTF
TRBJ2-7,NA,TRBV2,TRBD1,TGTGCCAGCAATAAAACAGGGGGATTACCCTACGAGCAGTACTTC,CASNKTGGLPYEQYF
TRBJ2-7,NA,TRBV19,NA,TGTGCCAGTAGTATAGGGGGGGCAGGACGTTACGAGCAGTACTTC,CASSIGGAGRYEQYF
TRBJ2-7,many,TRBV4-1,NA,TGCGCCAGCAGCCATGAAGAGACAGCGGCCTACGAGCAGTACTTC,CASSHEETAAYEQYF
TRBJ1-5,NA,TRBV12-5,NA,TGTGCTAGGACCTTAGTCGATAGCAATCAGCCCCAGCATTTT,CARTLVDSNQPQHF
TRBJ1-2,many,TRBV10-3,TRBD1,TGTGCCAGCAGTACCACAGGGGATCGGCACGGCTACACCTTC,CASSTTGDRHGYTF
TRBJ2-5,NA,TRBV10-3,TRBD2,TGTGCCATCAGCGTTGGGGGACTAGCGGAAGAGACCCAGTACTTC,CAISVGGLAEETQYF
TRBJ2-7,NA,TRBV6-6,NA,TGTGCCAGCAGTTACCTTGGCAGGGTGGCCTACGAGCAGTACTTC,CASSYLGRVAYEQYF
TRBJ1-6,many,TRBV11-2,TRBD1,TGTGCCAGCAGCTTTGACAGGGGAGGTTCACCCCTCCACTTT,CASSFDRGGSPLHF
TRBJ2-5,many,TRBV20-1,NA,TGCAGTGCCTCTGCGACAAAGCGGGCATGGGAGACCCAGTACTTC,CSASATKRAWETQYF
TRBJ2-2,NA,TRBV7-9,NA,TGTGCCAGCAGCTTAGCATCAGGGGCCGGGGAGCTGTTTTTT,CASSLASGAGELFF
TRBJ2-7,many,TRBV10-3,NA,TGTGCCATCAGTCGGGCCGGGAGCTCCTACGAGCAGTACTTC,CAISRAGSSYEQYF
TRBJ2-5,few,TRBV6-5,NA,TGTGCCAGCAGTTACTCGATGGTAGCGGTAGACGAGACCCAGTACTTC,CASSYSMVAVDETQYF
TRBJ2-3,NA,TRBV15,NA,TGTGCCACCAGCAGAGTACCTAGCGGCACAGATACGCAGTATTTT,CATSRVPSGTDTQYF
TRBJ2-2,few,TRBV12-3/TRBV12-4,NA,TGTGCCAGCAGCCTGGGACTCTTTCAAAACGGGGAGCTGTTTTTT,CASSLGLFQNGELFF
TRBJ1-4,many,TRBV19,NA,TGTGCCAGTAGCCCTACGAGGGTCGAGGGTGAAAAACTGTTTTTT,CASSPTRVEGEKLFF
TRBJ2-7,many,TRBV7-9,TRBD2,TGTGCTATACGTGGACTAGCGGGCGAGCAGTACTTC,CAIRGLAGEQYF
TRBJ2-7,few,TRBV2,TRBD2,TGTGCCAGCAGTCCAGCTACTAGCGGGGGGTACTACGAGCAGTACTTC,CASSPATSGGYYEQYF
TRBJ2-6,many,TRBV7-7,NA,TGTGCCAGCAGCCCTACGGTCGGGGCCAACGTCCTGACTTTC,CASSPTVGANVLTF
TRBJ2-7,NA,TRBV5-1,NA,TGCGCCAGCAGCTTGGCGTTGCGGAGCTACGAGCAGTACTTC,CASSLALRSYEQYF